The 21 T cell receptor beta chains in this list originate from one sample, sequenced in a study of blood T cells in healthy people across ages. Through a sample-barcoded 5' primer and a J-beta primer mix, a second PCR was run for 7 to 11 cycles. TCRdb re-called the 5' RACE reads with MiXCR, one entry per CDR3 protein. This repertoire shows 550,000 to 700,000 distinct CDR3 sequences, 25% to 30% found once; its top ten account for around 20%. Sequencing was done on a sample of blood. These receptor sequences come from a woman in her 70s in good health.

The genes are TRBV11-2 and TRBJ2-5, with 7 nucleotides matching TRBD1. The end of the DNA aligns better with TRBJ2-7, so the J call may be wrong. The germline CDR1 and CDR2 sequences are SGHAT and FQNNGV. The CDR3 totals 14 residues. CDR3 nucleotide sequence: TGTGCCAGCAGCTCGACGACAGGGTCCCACGAGCAGTACTTC. Residues: CASSSTTGSHEQYF.

This clonotype was detected a few times. This chain connects TRBV4-1 to TRBJ2-2; 7 bases map to TRBD2. This CDR3 comprises 16 residues. The ends lost 1 base at V and 1 base at J; junction bases unmatched: 3. The germline V gene encodes CDR1 MGHRA and CDR2 YSYEKL. In nucleotides, the CDR3 is TGCGCCAGCAGCCAAGGAGGACTAGGGAACACCGGGGAGCTGTTTTTT. Amino acid sequence: CASSQGGLGNTGELFF.

This clonotype showed up just a few times. The chain recombines TRBV29-1 with TRBJ2-5, with D hard to call. V was clipped by 0 bases and J by 7 bases, with 12 bases between them. Germline V gene data show CDR1 as SQVTM and CDR2 as ANQGSEA. The CDR3 runs 13 residues. The CDR3 loop is CSVEERGVGTQYF. The CDR3 DNA sequence: TGCAGCGTTGAAGAACGTGGGGTCGGGACCCAGTACTTC. Looking up the rest from reference TRBV29-1 and TRBJ2-5 gives the full variable domain: SAVISQKPSRDICQRGTSLTIQCQVDSQVTMMFWYRQQPGQSLTLIATANQGSEATYESGFVIDKFPISRPNLTFSTLTVSNMSPEDSSIYLCSVEERGVGTQYFGPGTRLLVL.

This clonotype was counted only a few times. The genes are TRBV2 and TRBJ2-7; D is tentatively TRBD1 or TRBD2 (5 bases each). Judging by the DNA end, TRBJ2-5 fits better; the J call may be wrong. The CDR3 spans 11 residues. Looked up from germline, CDR1 is SNHLY and CDR2 is FYNNEI. Here the CDR3 reads CASREGETQYF. CDR3 nucleotide sequence: TGTGCCAGCAGAGAGGGGGAGACCCAGTACTTC.

This clonotype was counted a few times. This sequence joins TRBV7-2 and TRBJ2-5; 9 nucleotides align to TRBD1. The CDR3 covers 15 residues. With V trimmed by 5 bases and J by 4 bases, 8 bases remained unmatched. Germline V gives CDR1 SGHTA, CDR2 FQGNSA. As DNA, the CDR3 is TGTGCCAGCAGCCCAATACGGACAGGGGTAGAGACCCAGTACTTC. Translation gives CASSPIRTGVETQYF.

This clonotype was recorded once. The genes are TRBV27 and TRBJ2-7; TRBD2 agrees at 11 bases. V shed 4 bases, J shed 4 bases, and the junction held 3 bases outside the gene matches. The CDR3 is made up of 14 amino acids. Germline CDR1 reads MNHEY; CDR2 reads SMNVEV (reference sequence). For the CDR3, the DNA is TGTGCCAGCAGTTCGGGACTAGCGGCATACGAGCAGTACTTC. Its translation is CASSSGLAAYEQYF.

This chain's CDR3 is CSARSGQGTDTQYF. The CDR3 DNA reads TGCAGTGCTAGATCAGGACAGGGGACAGATACGCAGTATTTT. The chain employs TRBV20-1 and TRBJ2-3, with 9 positions matching TRBD1. CDR1 and CDR2 from the germline V gene are DFQATT and SNEGSKA (reference sequence). The V segment lost 2 bases and the J segment 3 bases; nucleotides outside the gene matches: 3. The CDR3 covers 14 residues.

The chain recombines TRBV28 with TRBJ2-1, with D maybe TRBD1 (6 bases). The CDR3 totals 14 residues. Trimming removed 7 bases at V and 0 bases at J, with 10 bases between. Germline-derived CDR1 and CDR2 are MDHEN and SYDVKM. In nucleotides, the CDR3 is TGTGCCAGCACTTGGGACACCTCCTACAATGAGCAGTTCTTC. The encoded protein is CASTWDTSYNEQFF.

As regards this clonotype: Sequence at one end of the junction differs from germline and may be a read error. The chain is built from TRBV20-1 and TRBJ2-5; maybe TRBD1 (7 bases). The J call could be wrong; TRBJ2-1 is a better fit for the DNA end. The V gene's germline CDR1 is DFQATT and CDR2 SNEGSKA (reference sequence). The CDR3 totals 16 residues. CDR3 sequence (DNA): TGCAGCGCTAGAGGGCAGGGGGGACGAAAAGGAAATGAGCAGTTCTTC. Encoded protein: CSARGQGGRKGNEQFF.

This clonotype was seen many times. This chain connects TRBV11-2 to TRBJ2-1; perhaps D is TRBD1 or TRBD2 (5 bases each). Between the trimmed V and J ends, which lost 4 bases and 4 bases, there was a span of 14 bases. The CDR3 contains 15 residues. Germline CDR1 reads SGHAT; CDR2 reads FQNNGV. This CDR3 is CASSSGPYSYNEQFF. CDR3 sequence (DNA): TGTGCCAGCAGCTCGGGACCCTATTCTTACAATGAGCAGTTCTTC.

V is TRBV7-2 and J is TRBJ2-7, with 7 bases lining up with TRBD2. V lost 1 base, J lost 0 bases, and 9 bases stayed unmatched. CDR1 is SGHTA, CDR2 FQGNSA, per germline. This CDR3 spans 17 amino acids. In DNA, the CDR3 is TGTGCCAGCAGCTTAGGCAGCGTGGCGGGGGACTCCTACGAGCAGTACTTC. It translates to CASSLGSVAGDSYEQYF.

DNA for the CDR3: TGTGCCAGCAGTCTCCCCCGGCGTAGCTCCTACAATGAGCAGTTCTTC. Translation gives CASSLPRRSSYNEQFF. V is TRBV12-3 or TRBV12-4 and J is TRBJ2-1; D uncertain. This CDR3 comprises 16 residues. V lost 5 bases and J lost 0, with 14 bases in between.

The rearrangement uses TRBV4-2 and TRBJ2-5; TRBD2 is a possible D gene (6 bases). Germline values: CDR1 LGHNA, CDR2 YNFKEQ. The CDR3 totals 15 residues. V lost 4 bases, J lost 4 bases, and 16 bases lay in between. This CDR3 is CASSLTRGGRETQYF. The CDR3, as DNA: TGTGCCAGCAGCCTGACTAGAGGCGGACGAGAGACCCAGTACTTC.

This clonotype was counted a few times. V and J are TRBV6-1 and TRBJ2-5, with D unresolved. The V end lost 4 bases, the J end lost 2 bases, and 14 bases lay between the germline ends. Germline loops: CDR1 MNHNS, CDR2 SASEGT. This CDR3 region has 15 residues. CDR3 nucleotide sequence: TGTGCCAGCAGTGTGGCCTTAATGTGGCAAGAGACCCAGTACTTC. It specifies CASSVALMWQETQYF.

This chain joins TRBV4-2 and TRBJ1-1, with D hard to call. Germline V lookup: CDR1 LGHNA, CDR2 YNFKEQ. V lost 0 bases and J 4 bases, leaving 15 bases between the germline ends. The CDR3 runs 16 residues. DNA of the CDR3: TGTGCCAGCAGCCAAGAGTCCTGGCTGTCGATCACTGAAGCTTTCTTT. It specifies CASSQESWLSITEAFF.

The CDR3 nucleotides read TGCAGCGTAGGAAGGGGGGATGAGCAGTTCTTC. Its protein is CSVGRGDEQFF. This chain uses TRBV29-1 with TRBJ2-1; D may correspond to TRBD1 or TRBD2 (6 bases each). Trimming took 6 bases from V and 8 from J, leaving 11 bases between them. CDR1 is SQVTM and CDR2 is ANQGSEA in the germline V gene. The CDR3 is 11 residues long.

This clonotype was seen repeatedly, ten times or more. This chain connects TRBV25-1 to TRBJ2-1, with 9 nucleotides matching TRBD2. The CDR3 totals 17 residues. CDR1 is MGHDK and CDR2 is SYGVNS in the germline V gene. V shed 4 bases and J 5 bases; nucleotides not matched to a gene: 12. Here the CDR3 DNA reads TGTGCCAGCAGTGTTAGCGGGGGCGAATCCCCACACAATGAGCAGTTCTTC. Its translation: CASSVSGGESPHNEQFF.

This clonotype appeared a few times. The chain has TRBV7-2 and TRBJ1-2; D gene unclear. V gave up 1 base and J gave up 3 bases, with 6 bases separating them. This CDR3 is built from 13 residues. Per the germline V gene, CDR1 is SGHTA and CDR2 is FQGNSA. CDR3 loop: CASSLGIDYGYTF. CDR3 nucleotides: TGTGCCAGCAGCTTAGGGATCGACTATGGCTACACCTTC.

The sample holds a few counts of this clonotype. The V and J genes are TRBV7-2 and TRBJ1-4; maybe TRBD1 (5 bases). V was pared by 5 bases and J by 6 bases, with 13 bases between. This CDR3 comprises 14 residues. Germline lookup yields CDR1 SGHTA and CDR2 FQGNSA. Here the CDR3 reads CASSRRGGDEKLFF. As DNA, the CDR3 is TGTGCCAGCAGCCGTAGGGGCGGAGATGAAAAACTGTTTTTT.

This clonotype was seen only a few times. The V call is TRBV5-1, the J call TRBJ1-1; 8 bases agree with TRBD1. The CDR3 has 12 amino acids. Germline assignment: CDR1 SGHRS and CDR2 YFSETQ. V shed 7 bases, J shed 8 bases, and the junction held 7 bases outside the gene matches. For the CDR3, the DNA is TGCGCCAGCGTTGGACAGGGATCGGAAGCTTTCTTT. Translated: CASVGQGSEAFF.

This clonotype was detected ten times or more. The rearrangement links TRBV7-2 to TRBJ2-4; perhaps D is TRBD1 or TRBD2 (6 bases each). Germline V CDR1 and CDR2: SGHTA, FQGNSA. The CDR3 consists of 11 residues. V was shortened by 11 bases and J by 7 bases, with 12 bases between the two germline ends. CDR3 nucleotides: TGTGCCGAGGGGGGTAACAACATTCAGTACTTC. It encodes CAEGGNNIQYF.